The clone carrying this T cell receptor beta chain was seen only once. No antigen is known for it. The naive CD8 subset, CD45RO-negative cells positively selected for CCR7, excluded terminally differentiated effector memory CD45RA+ cells. The record originates from a study of shared clonotypes between healthy human individuals. Only in-frame clones appear in the TCRdb table, and some are missing; sequencing was by immunoSEQ multiplex PCR. The data contain approximately 2,000,000 clones, over 85% of them singletons. The study, taken as a whole, reports: Sorted-subset sequencing was shown by rarefaction to be incomplete despite large depth. Some naive CD4 clonotypes, 4% to 6%, turned up in common across four donors.

Trimming pared 6 bases from V and 5 bases from J, leaving 16 bases between. The CDR3 is 15 residues long. Germline values: CDR1 MNHEY, CDR2 SVGAGI. V gene TRBV6-5 combines with J gene TRBJ2-2; TRBD1 is a possible D gene (5 bases). Source material: naive CD8+ T cells from PBMCs. This TCR was sampled from a man between 18 and 29 years old in good health. Some clones in this sample may be carry-over from other donors' samples. CDR3 nucleotides: TGTGCCAGCAGCCGCAGGGTGGATGGAACCGGGGAGCTGTTTTTT. Its translation is CASSRRVDGTGELFF.